This T cell receptor beta chain was recorded in a study of CD8+CD57+ T cells in acquired aplastic anemia (dated by TCRdb to the late 2010s). General notes on the study: Extracted DNA from sorted CD4+ and CD8+ cells averaged around 3.4 ug, ranging from roughly 0.17 to 27.4 ug. CD8+CD57+ expansion was defined as a frequency above the mean frequency observed in healthy subjects.

Profiling of TCR beta VDJ combinations and CDR3 sequences used genomic DNA as the template. An Illumina HiSeq 2000 was the platform used for TCR repertoire sequencing. The authors' pipeline ran thus. Repertoire assessment relied on Simpson's diversity index, CDR3 size and DJ length profiles, and TRBV/TRBJ rearrangement plots. The immunodominant clone was defined as the most abundant DNA sequence in deep sequencing data. CDR3 amino acid sequences were screened for sharing across subjects and were compared with published repertoires and the VDJdb database. TCRdb handled the public reads itself, with Q25 trimming in fastp and clone calling in MiXCR, and kept productive beta chains. Rows are unified per CDR3 protein, each entry keeping the most common DNA and genes. The V and J calls reflect TCRdb's pipeline rather than the authors' work. The sample contains roughly 290,000 distinct CDR3 sequences, approximately 58% of them found a single time. The ten largest make up around 1.2% of the sample.

The patients picked for sequencing were ones in whom flow cytometry had shown an expansion of CD8+CD57+ cells. All patients had severe acquired aplastic anemia diagnosed by International Study of Aplastic Anemia and Agranulocytosis and Camitta criteria. At the time blood was sampled, none of the patients had received any therapy. In this study, sorted CD4+ and CD8+ T cells from the blood of healthy subjects and of severe aplastic anemia patients had their TCR repertoires deep-sequenced. Patients were enrolled under clinicaltrials.gov protocols 00001620, 01623167, 00001397, 00071045, 00081523 and 00961064 in the USA. Ficoll-Paque density gradient centrifugation was used to isolate peripheral blood mononuclear cells. CD4+ and CD8+ T cells were sorted by FACS or magnetic beads before DNA extraction. What the authors observed across the whole study: Some 27 CD8+ CDR3 sequences were found in both patients and controls but appeared to be highly expressed in patients and within the immunodominant clones of the patients. CD8+ Simpson's diversity did not differ significantly between patients and healthy controls (P=0.060).

The germline V gene encodes CDR1 SNHLY and CDR2 FYNNEI. The CDR3 starts with the cysteine, ends with the phenylalanine, and has 14 residues. Only CDR3 DNA is held: 42 bases, read in frame from base 1. V and J lose 10 bases and 2 bases, and a span of 18 bases separates them. This clonotype was seen at least ten times. There is no known antigen for this receptor. No qualities accompany the bases; no much larger clone lies one base away. The chain was built from TRBV2 and TRBJ2-7; the best D guess is TRBD2, with 6 bases matching. This clonotype was sampled from a human donor with aplastic anemia. The material sequenced was sorted CD4+, CD8+, or CD8+CD57+ T cells (not recorded which) from PBMCs. The DNA sequence is given as TGTGCCACCCGAAGAGGGACTCACGCCTACGAGCAGTACTTC. It translates to CATRRGTHAYEQYF.